This TCR beta chain was captured by sequencing in a study of shared clonotypes between healthy human individuals. At the deep level, the assay was run. The repertoire was sequenced with immunoSEQ multiplex PCR; TCRdb's copy has only in-frame clones and lacks some. The sample has a few million clones, 85% to 95% seen once; the top ten hold about 1.7%. CD8 cells classed as naive were CD45RO-negative and positively selected for CCR7, excluding terminally differentiated effector memory CD45RA+ cells. V gave up 5 bases and J gave up 3 bases; unmatched junction bases: 8. The CDR3 has 15 residues. Germline loops: CDR1 SEHNR, CDR2 FQNEAQ (reference sequence).

What was sequenced was naive CD8+ T cells from PBMCs. V gene TRBV7-9 combines with J gene TRBJ2-7, with 9 bases matching TRBD1. The clonotype comes from a man aged 18-30 years in good health. Some clones in this sample may be carry-over from other donors' samples. This chain's CDR3 is CASSTRTGALYEQYF. The CDR3 DNA sequence: TGTGCCAGCAGCACCAGGACAGGGGCCCTCTACGAGCAGTACTTC. Drawing the rest from reference TRBV7-9 and TRBJ2-7, the complete variable domain is DTGVSQNPRHKITKRGQNVTFRCDPISEHNRLYWYRQTLGQGPEFLTYFQNEAQLEKSRLLSDRFSAERPKGSFSTLEIQRTEQGDSAMYLCASSTRTGALYEQYFGPGTRLTVT.